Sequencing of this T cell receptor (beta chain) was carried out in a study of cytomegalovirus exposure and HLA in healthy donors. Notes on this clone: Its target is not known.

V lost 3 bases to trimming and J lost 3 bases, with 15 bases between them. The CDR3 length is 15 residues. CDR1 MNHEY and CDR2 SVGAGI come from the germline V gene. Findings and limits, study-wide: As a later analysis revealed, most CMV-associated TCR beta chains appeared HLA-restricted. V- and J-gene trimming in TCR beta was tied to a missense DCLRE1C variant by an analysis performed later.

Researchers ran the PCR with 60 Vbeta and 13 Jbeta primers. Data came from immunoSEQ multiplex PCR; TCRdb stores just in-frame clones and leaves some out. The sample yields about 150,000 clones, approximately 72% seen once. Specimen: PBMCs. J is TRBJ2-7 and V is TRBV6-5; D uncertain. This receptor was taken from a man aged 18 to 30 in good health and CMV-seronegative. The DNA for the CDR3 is TGTGCCAGCAGTTATAAACCACTCCTCGGCTACGAGCAGTACTTC. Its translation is CASSYKPLLGYEQYF.